This T cell receptor beta chain was recovered during a study of cytomegalovirus exposure and HLA in healthy donors. The CDR3 runs 11 residues. The V end lost 6 bases, the J end lost 5 bases, and 4 bases lay between the germline ends. Germline V gives CDR1 MDHEN, CDR2 SYDVKM. Notes on this clone: Its target is unknown.

The donors were members of the validation cohort, which comprised about 120 subjects and was separate from the first cohort of more than 500 subjects. General study findings and limits: The study recorded 160 or so TCR beta chains that were cytomegalovirus-associated. TCR clusters originating in the first cohort tended to co-occur in the roughly 120 validation repertoires, according to a later analysis.

Here immunoSEQ multiplex PCR was the method, and the copy in TCRdb shows in-frame clones only, minus some. Among 100,000 or so clones, around 83% were seen once, and the ten largest hold roughly 4.2%. This sequence joins TRBV28 and TRBJ1-4; no clear D. The TCR originated in a woman younger than 30 in good health and CMV-seropositive. The sample taken for sequencing was PBMCs. The CDR3 spells CASRSNEKLFF. Here the CDR3 DNA reads TGTGCCAGCAGATCAAATGAAAAACTGTTTTTT.